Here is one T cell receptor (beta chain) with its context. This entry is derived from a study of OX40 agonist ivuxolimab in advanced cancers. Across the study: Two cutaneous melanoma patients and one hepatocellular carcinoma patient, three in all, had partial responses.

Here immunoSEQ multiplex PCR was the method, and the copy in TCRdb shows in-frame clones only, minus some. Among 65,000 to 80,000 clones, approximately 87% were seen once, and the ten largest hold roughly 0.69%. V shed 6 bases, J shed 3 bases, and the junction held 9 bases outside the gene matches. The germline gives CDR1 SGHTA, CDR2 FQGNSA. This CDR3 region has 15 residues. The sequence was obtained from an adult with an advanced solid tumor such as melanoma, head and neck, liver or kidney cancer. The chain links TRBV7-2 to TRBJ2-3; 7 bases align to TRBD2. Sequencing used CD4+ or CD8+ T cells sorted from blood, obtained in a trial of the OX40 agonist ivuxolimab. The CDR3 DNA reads TGTGCCAGCAGTCTACCGGTTAGCGGGACAGATACGCAGTATTTT. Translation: CASSLPVSGTDTQYF.